A selection of T cell receptor beta chains follows, all from one sample in a study of blood T cell repertoires in COVID-19. Here immunoSEQ multiplex PCR was the method, and the copy in TCRdb shows in-frame clones only, minus some. This repertoire shows a few hundred thousand clones, approximately 91% found once; its top ten account for 0.8% to 0.9%. Sample: PBMCs or T cells enriched from blood (not recorded which). The receptors shown here come from a woman aged 40 to 50 who had been exposed to COVID-19. The CDR3 runs from the conserved cysteine through the conserved F or W. Each record gives: V gene, J gene, D gene, CDR3 protein. D genes are given only for firm matches.

TRBV6-2/TRBV6-3	TRBJ1-1	NA	CASSYSTGSLTEAFF
TRBV6-2/TRBV6-3	TRBJ2-2	TRBD1	CASSRQGGTGELFF
TRBV5-1	TRBJ2-1	TRBD2	CASSLVGLDPGRGQFF
TRBV7-6	TRBJ1-4	TRBD1	CASSRGGRSSATNEKLFF
TRBV19	TRBJ1-5	TRBD1	CAVGQGVSQPQHF
TRBV5-4	TRBJ1-2	TRBD1	CASSQRTGRYDGYTF
TRBV6-5	TRBJ2-1	TRBD1	CASCPGTGVFDEQFF
TRBV12-3/TRBV12-4	TRBJ1-1	TRBD1	CASGDGDRRAFF
TRBV29-1	TRBJ1-2	NA	CSVGIGGVYTF
TRBV12-3/TRBV12-4	TRBJ1-1	TRBD1	CASSFQGDTEAFF
TRBV15	TRBJ2-7	NA	CATSTEGQGYEQYF
TRBV11-1	TRBJ2-2	TRBD2	CASSLGLAGLTGELFF
TRBV10-3	TRBJ2-1	TRBD1	CAISATTGGLYNEQFF
TRBV7-2	TRBJ1-6	NA	CASRSTTVLSSPLHF
TRBV25-1	TRBJ2-5	NA	CASSVGGRWSSVETQYF
TRBV11-2	TRBJ1-1	NA	CASSLSQGYAFF
TRBV30	TRBJ1-2	NA	CAWSVRTGVYYGYTF
TRBV19	TRBJ2-3	TRBD1	CASRPGQGRTDTQYF
TRBV5-1	TRBJ2-7	TRBD1	CASSPGTGRGEQYF
TRBV7-8	TRBJ2-1	TRBD2	CASSFQAGGPYNEQFF
TRBV5-4	TRBJ2-3	NA	CAYTGPKPPDTQYF
TRBV9	TRBJ2-1	NA	CASSVVGRTNNEQFF
TRBV7-2	TRBJ1-2	NA	CASSPLAGTPYGYTF
TRBV6-1	TRBJ1-2	TRBD1	CASTLVGTGTGYTF
TRBV27	TRBJ1-2	TRBD1	CASSPGQGVDYGYTF
TRBV10-3	TRBJ2-5	TRBD2	CAISVDYSGGTQETQYF
TRBV10-1	TRBJ1-1	NA	CASSDPLNTEAFF
TRBV5-4	TRBJ1-5	NA	CASSPGVNQPQHF
TRBV19	TRBJ1-1	NA	CASSIDGQPNTEAFF
TRBV7-8	TRBJ2-3	NA	CASSLEHRSTDTQYF
TRBV21-1	TRBJ1-2	NA	CASSKGRDRGGYGYTF
TRBV14	TRBJ1-3	TRBD1	CASSRIGQGVFSSSGNTIYF
TRBV6-5	TRBJ2-2	NA	CASSLSGNTGELFF
TRBV19	TRBJ2-7	NA	CASSIVAGPYEQYF
TRBV2	TRBJ2-7	TRBD1	CASSRDREDEQYF
TRBV19	TRBJ1-1	TRBD1	CASSIDWTGDTEAFF
TRBV9	TRBJ1-3	TRBD1	CASSPGTDGNTIYF
TRBV2	TRBJ2-3	TRBD2	CASSEEKTSGRNPDTQYF
TRBV5-4	TRBJ1-2	NA	CASSPSGGVDYGYTF
TRBV6-5	TRBJ1-3	NA	CASTGQSSGNTIYF
TRBV29-1	TRBJ1-1	NA	CSVQGNTVGTEAFF
TRBV27	TRBJ1-1	NA	CASSLMGGMNTEAFF
TRBV11-3	TRBJ2-7	TRBD1	CASTFLGQGTYEQYF
TRBV11-3	TRBJ2-7	NA	CASSLLQTSYEQYF
TRBV30	TRBJ2-7	TRBD2	CAWSVPTSGIYEQYF
TRBV27	TRBJ2-1	TRBD1	CASSFWDRGGNEQFF
TRBV30	TRBJ1-5	NA	CAWMEGGIAGNQPQHF
TRBV3-1/TRBV3-2	TRBJ2-7	TRBD2	CASSPSSGGPTYEQYF
TRBV2	TRBJ2-1	TRBD2	CASRTLAGESYNEQFF
TRBV7-3	TRBJ2-2	TRBD1	CASSRRAGQGTGELFF
TRBV7-7	TRBJ2-2	TRBD2	CASSSGTRDVTGELFF
TRBV5-1	TRBJ2-1	NA	CASTPLPTGTSEQFF
TRBV27	TRBJ2-6	NA	CASSRGTAGANVLTF
TRBV3-1/TRBV3-2	TRBJ2-7	NA	CASSQGGGGPIYEQYF
TRBV30	TRBJ1-1	TRBD1	CAWSVRTGSSTEAFF
TRBV7-3	TRBJ1-1	NA	CASSRDGQLNTEAFF